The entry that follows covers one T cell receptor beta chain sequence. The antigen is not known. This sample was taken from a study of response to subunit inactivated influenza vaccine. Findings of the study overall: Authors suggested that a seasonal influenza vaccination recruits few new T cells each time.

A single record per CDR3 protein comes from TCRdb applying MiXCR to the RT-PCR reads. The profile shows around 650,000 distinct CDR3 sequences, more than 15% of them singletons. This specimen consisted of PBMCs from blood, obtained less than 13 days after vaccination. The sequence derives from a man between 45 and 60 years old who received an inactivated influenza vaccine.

The CDR3 bases are TGTGCCAGCAGGGAAGGGGGCTCGCCAGATACGCAGTATTTT. Residues: CASREGGSPDTQYF. The chain has TRBV6-2 or TRBV6-3 and TRBJ2-3; 7 bases align to TRBD1. The germline V gene has CDR1 MNHEY and CDR2 SVGEGT. This CDR3 is 14 amino acids long. With 6 bases clipped from V and 4 bases from J, the junction kept 7 bases outside the gene matches.